A single sample gave rise to the 24 T cell receptor beta chains below, sequenced in a study of immune cell composition in non-small cell lung cancer. Method: immunoSEQ multiplex PCR; TCRdb's copy keeps in-frame clones and lacks some. The sample carries about 5,000 clones, 70% to 80% recorded once. The source material was lung tumor tissue. The receptors shown here come from a human donor with non-small cell lung cancer.

This rearrangement joins TRBV6-1 to TRBJ2-1; 10 bases match TRBD2. With 2 bases clipped from V and 12 bases from J, the junction kept 4 bases outside the gene matches. CDR3 length: 13 amino acids. Germline values: CDR1 MNHNS, CDR2 SASEGT. CDR3 residues: CASSESSGRWQFF. The CDR3 DNA follows: TGTGCCAGCAGTGAATCTAGCGGGAGATGGCAGTTCTTC.

This chain links TRBV30 with TRBJ1-3, with D hard to call. Trimming removed 0 bases at V and 0 bases at J, with 12 bases between. The CDR3 is made up of 16 amino acids. The germline V gene has CDR1 GTSNPN and CDR2 SVGIG (reference sequence). This chain's CDR3 is CAWSVSRGGSGNTIYF. Written as DNA, the CDR3 is TGTGCCTGGAGTGTCTCTCGAGGTGGCTCTGGAAACACCATATATTTT.

The chain couples TRBV7-2 to TRBJ2-2; D possibly corresponds to TRBD2 (6 bases). CDR1 SGHTA and CDR2 FQGNSA come from the germline V gene. The CDR3 spans 14 residues. The germline V and J ends were trimmed by 5 bases and 6 bases, with 13 bases remaining between them. The CDR3 bases are TGTGCCAGCAGCCCTCAAGCGGGCGCCGGGGAGCTGTTTTTT. This sequence encodes CASSPQAGAGELFF.

This chain links TRBV7-9 with TRBJ2-3, with a possible D match to TRBD2 (5 bases). Trimming removed 4 bases from V and 2 bases from J, with 10 bases in between. The CDR3 covers 14 residues. CDR1 and CDR2 (germline): SEHNR, FQNEAQ (reference sequence). The CDR3: CASSSRGATDTQYF. DNA for the CDR3: TGTGCCAGCAGCTCCCGGGGAGCCACAGATACGCAGTATTTT.

This chain joins TRBV6-5 and TRBJ1-2; the match to TRBD1 covers 7 bases. CDR3 length: 11 residues. Germline V lookup: CDR1 MNHEY, CDR2 SVGAGI. The junction had 4 bases not matched to a gene; V was cut back by 10 bases and J by 5 bases. CDR3: CATSTGYGYTF. The CDR3 bases are TGTGCCACCTCGACAGGGTATGGCTACACCTTC.

Of note for this clone: One end of the junction is discordant with germline, which a read error may explain. The rearrangement joins TRBV7-7 to TRBJ2-1; perhaps TRBD1 as D (5 bases). Germline lookup yields CDR1 SSHAT and CDR2 FNYEAQ (reference sequence). The CDR3 covers 14 residues. CDR3: CASSLVLGQNEQFF. The DNA of the CDR3 is TGTGCTAGCAGCTTAGTGTTGGGGCAGAATGAGCAGTTCTTC. The full variable domain, with the rest looked up from reference TRBV7-7 and TRBJ2-1, is GAGVSQSPRYKVTKRGQDVTLRCDPISSHATLYWYQQALGQGPEFLTYFNYEAQPDKSGLPSDRFSAERPEGSISTLTIQRTEQRDSAMYRCASSLVLGQNEQFFGPGTRLTVL.

The chain recombines TRBV7-2 with TRBJ1-2; the match to TRBD1 covers 7 bases. The germline CDR1 and CDR2 sequences are SGHTA and FQGNSA. The CDR3 covers 15 residues. V shed 5 bases, J shed 4 bases, and the junction held 10 bases outside the gene matches. CDR3 protein: CASSLSQGRSYGYTF. CDR3 coding DNA: TGTGCCAGCAGCCTTTCACAGGGGCGCAGCTATGGCTACACCTTC.

This clone occurred once. V usage is TRBV7-6 and J usage is TRBJ2-1; D is unclear. CDR1 is SGHVS and CDR2 is FNYEAQ in the germline V gene. Trimming left V 0 bases short and J 5 bases short, with 5 bases between. This CDR3 contains 13 residues. DNA of the CDR3: TGTGCCAGCAGCTTAGCCAGAAACAATGAGCAGTTCTTC. It is translated as CASSLARNNEQFF.

V is TRBV7-3 and J is TRBJ2-1; tentative D call: TRBD2 (6 bases). Germline CDR1 SGHTA, CDR2 FQGTGA. V was clipped by 1 base and J by 4 bases, with 11 bases between them. The length of the CDR3 is 15 residues. CDR3 loop: CASSLRGVSYNEQFF. As DNA, the CDR3 is TGTGCCAGCAGCTTAAGGGGGGTTTCGTACAATGAGCAGTTCTTC.

V and J are TRBV19 and TRBJ2-1; 8 nucleotides match TRBD2. CDR3 size: 13 residues. With 7 bases clipped from V and 5 bases from J, the junction kept 4 bases outside the gene matches. CDR1 is LNHDA, CDR2 SQIVND, per germline (reference sequence). CDR3 residues: CASTGLGNNEQFF. Here the CDR3 DNA reads TGTGCCAGTACGGGACTAGGAAACAATGAGCAGTTCTTC. The full variable domain, completed using reference TRBV19 and TRBJ2-1, is DGGITQSPKYLFRKEGQNVTLSCEQNLNHDAMYWYRQDPGQGLRLIYYSQIVNDFQKGDIAEGYSVSREKKESFPLTVTSAQKNPTAFYLCASTGLGNNEQFFGPGTRLTVL.

With regard to this clone: Other DNA variants within this sample encode the same CDR3. The chain joins TRBV6-5 to TRBJ2-6; weak D call: TRBD2 (5 bases). The CDR3 contains 16 residues. With 0 bases removed from V and 2 bases from J, the gap between germline ends came to 8 bases. Germline lookup yields CDR1 MNHEY and CDR2 SVGAGI. For the CDR3, the DNA is TGTGCCAGCAGTTACTCAGCCGGGGCTGGGGCCAACGTCCTGACTTTC. Protein product: CASSYSAGAGANVLTF.

The chain uses TRBV27 and TRBJ2-1, with 14 bases that match TRBD2. V was pared by 10 bases and J by 4 bases, with 3 bases of the junction left unmatched. CDR3 length equals 14 residues. Germline-derived CDR1 and CDR2 are MNHEY and SMNVEV (reference sequence). The chain's CDR3 is CATRLAGGYNEQFF. The CDR3, as DNA: TGTGCCACTAGACTAGCGGGAGGGTACAATGAGCAGTTCTTC.

V gene TRBV28 combines with J gene TRBJ2-1, with 7 bases fitting TRBD1. Germline loops: CDR1 MDHEN, CDR2 SYDVKM. CDR3 length: 15 amino acids. The junction had 14 bases not matched to a gene; V was cut back by 8 bases and J by 7 bases. This CDR3 reads CASPPGGSRGNEQFF. The DNA for the CDR3 is TGTGCCAGCCCCCCAGGGGGTTCTAGGGGGAATGAGCAGTTCTTC.

The chain uses TRBV12-1 and TRBJ1-2; no check of the table's D call, TRBD1, against the DNA was made. TRBV12-1 is annotated as a pseudogene. The CDR3 contains 14 residues. CDR3 residues: CASSLGQGNYGYTF. CDR3 coding DNA: TGTGCCAGCAGCTTGGGACAGGGAAACTATGGCTACACCTTC.

This clone was recorded once. V usage is TRBV7-3 and J usage is TRBJ2-1, with 10 positions matching TRBD2. The length of the CDR3 is 16 residues. Per the germline V gene, CDR1 is SGHTA and CDR2 is FQGTGA. J lost 5 bases, V lost 0 bases, and 4 bases had no gene match. The CDR3 sequence: CASSLTRLAGDNEQFF. For the CDR3, the DNA is TGTGCCAGCAGCTTAACGCGGCTAGCGGGGGACAATGAGCAGTTCTTC.

The gene calls are TRBV7-2 and TRBJ2-1; 14 bases match TRBD2. The CDR3 runs to 15 residues. Germline CDR1 and CDR2: SGHTA and FQGNSA. V shed 1 base and J 15 bases; nucleotides not matched to a gene: 8. The chain's CDR3 is CASSLGTGTSGSRFF. The CDR3 DNA reads as TGTGCCAGCAGCTTAGGAACCGGGACTAGCGGGAGTAGGTTCTTC.

This chain links TRBV28 with TRBJ2-3, with 8 bases aligning to TRBD2. V was pared by 2 bases and J by 5 bases, with 6 bases of the junction left unmatched. Per germline, CDR1 MDHEN and CDR2 SYDVKM. CDR3 length: 15 amino acids. Here the CDR3 DNA reads TGTGCCAGCAGTTTAGGATGGGGACTAGGAGATACGCAGTATTTT. It is translated as CASSLGWGLGDTQYF.

The rearrangement uses TRBV5-1 and TRBJ1-2; D call uncertain. With 5 bases removed from V and 7 bases from J, the gap between germline ends came to 21 bases. CDR1 and CDR2 from the germline V gene are SGHRS and YFSETQ. The CDR3 extends over 15 amino acids. The CDR3 here is CASSGFSSGSSGYTF. The CDR3 DNA follows: TGCGCCAGCAGTGGTTTTTCCTCCGGGTCGTCTGGCTACACCTTC.

The V and J genes are TRBV6-5 and TRBJ2-5; no clear D. The CDR3 loop spans 12 amino acids. Germline CDR1 is MNHEY and CDR2 is SVGAGI. V was clipped by 6 bases and J by 3 bases, with 8 bases between them. The CDR3 DNA reads TGTGCCAGCAGCCCGACTGAAGAGACCCAGTACTTC. Protein sequence: CASSPTEETQYF.

This clone came up a few times. The J gene is TRBJ1-5, the V gene TRBV6-5, with D perhaps TRBD1 (6 bases). Trimming removed 6 bases from V and 7 bases from J, with 16 bases in between. From germline, CDR1 is MNHEY and CDR2 SVGAGI. The CDR3 is 14 residues long. CDR3 nucleotide sequence: TGTGCCAGCAGCCGTTCAGGGGTTCGACAGCCCCAGCATTTT. The encoded protein is CASSRSGVRQPQHF.

The rearrangement uses TRBV29-1 and TRBJ2-2; 9 nucleotides align to TRBD2. Germline-derived CDR1 and CDR2 are SQVTM and ANQGSEA. After removal of 4 bases from V and 5 bases from J, the junction contained 5 bases not matched to a gene. This CDR3 has 14 residues. The CDR3 DNA reads as TGCAGCGTTGCTGCGGGGGGGAGAACCGGGGAGCTGTTTTTT. This encodes CSVAAGGRTGELFF.

This sequence joins TRBV19 and TRBJ1-4; 7 positions agree with TRBD1. With 5 bases clipped from V and 7 bases from J, the junction kept 13 bases outside the gene matches. From germline, CDR1 is LNHDA and CDR2 SQIVND (reference sequence). This CDR3 has 16 residues. CDR3 sequence: CASSPRTGTRCEKLFF. The CDR3 region has the DNA TGTGCCAGTAGTCCCCGGACAGGTACCAGGTGTGAAAAACTGTTTTTT.

The chain uses TRBV16 and TRBJ2-1; 9 bases line up with TRBD1. CDR1 is KGHSY and CDR2 is FQNENV in the germline V gene. The CDR3 runs to 16 residues. The V and J ends lost 5 bases and 4 bases, in that order; junction bases with no gene match: 9. The CDR3 region has the DNA TGTGCCAGCAGCGGGGACAGGGCGTCCGGATACAATGAGCAGTTCTTC. The encoded protein is CASSGDRASGYNEQFF.

This clone was recorded once. V is TRBV19 and J is TRBJ1-1; 8 nucleotides agree with TRBD1. The germline CDR1 and CDR2 sequences are LNHDA and SQIVND (reference sequence). J was trimmed by 6 bases and V by 6 bases; bases with no gene match: 9. This CDR3 is 14 amino acids long. This CDR3 reads CASRPDRVRAEAFF. CDR3 nucleotides: TGTGCCAGTAGGCCGGACAGGGTGCGAGCTGAAGCTTTCTTT.